The 14 T cell receptor beta chains presented below share a single source sample, sequenced in a study of T cells in Graves' hyperthyroidism and ophthalmopathy (dated by TCRdb to between 2019 and 2020). Libraries were prepared through multiplex PCR. The instrument was an Illumina HiSeq 2000. The TCR beta CDR3 regions were amplified from the RNA transcripts. The TCR CDR3 was subjected to a first round of RT-PCR using the HTBI primer set and the Qiagen OneStep RT-PCR kit. Using fastp at Q25 and MiXCR, TCRdb reprocessed the public reads and kept productive beta chains. Each entry is one CDR3 protein sequence, shown with its most common DNA and genes. The sample includes approximately 300,000 distinct CDR3 sequences, with roughly a fifth observed a single time. The ten top clones hold 39% of the sample. The sequencing sample was made of blood. These receptors all come from a man aged 45-60 years with Graves' ophthalmopathy.

This clonotype was observed at least ten times. The rearrangement joins TRBV5-1 to TRBJ1-1; TRBD1 might be the D (5 bases). The germline V gene has CDR1 SGHRS and CDR2 YFSETQ. V was trimmed by 0 bases and J by 1 base, leaving 10 bases between them. The CDR3 is 15 amino acids. The CDR3 spells CASSLEEGRNTEAFF. The DNA for the CDR3 is TGCGCCAGCAGCTTGGAGGAGGGGCGGAACACTGAAGCTTTCTTT.

This sequence joins TRBV3-1 and TRBJ2-1, with 7 bases matching TRBD2. Germline assignment: CDR1 LGHDT and CDR2 YNNKEL (reference sequence). The J segment lost 3 bases and the V segment lost 4 bases, leaving 21 bases of the junction unmatched. The CDR3 has 20 amino acids. In nucleotides, the CDR3 is TGTGCCAGCAGCCCCAGCTTTGGGGAGAAGCGGGGAGGAGGCTACAATGAGCAGTTCTTC. Protein sequence: CASSPSFGEKRGGGYNEQFF.

V usage is TRBV7-9 and J usage is TRBJ2-7; 7 nucleotides align to TRBD1. This CDR3 contains 14 residues. The ends lost 5 bases at V and 3 bases at J; junction bases unmatched: 7. Germline CDR1 reads SEHNR; CDR2 reads FQNEAQ (reference sequence). The CDR3, as DNA: TGTGCCAGCAGCGGGGTGGCAGGGGGCTACGAGCAGTACTTC. It codes for CASSGVAGGYEQYF.

This clonotype was seen repeatedly, ten times or more. The rearrangement uses TRBV5-1 and TRBJ1-1; D may be TRBD1 (6 bases). This CDR3 is built from 14 residues. Trimming removed 1 base from V and 5 bases from J, with 12 bases in between. Germline CDR1 is SGHRS and CDR2 is YFSETQ. CDR3 DNA sequence: TGCGCCAGCAGCTTGCAGGGGCCAGGAACTGAAGCTTTCTTT. Protein product: CASSLQGPGTEAFF. Variable domain in full (rest from reference TRBV5-1 and TRBJ1-1): KAGVTQTPRYLIKTRGQQVTLSCSPISGHRSVSWYQQTPGQGLQFLFEYFSETQRNKGNFPGRFSGRQFSNSRSEMNVSTLELGDSALYLCASSLQGPGTEAFFGQGTRLTVV.

The chain has TRBV6-1 and TRBJ1-3, with a weak D call TRBD1 (5 bases). Germline lookup yields CDR1 MNHNS and CDR2 SASEGT. CDR3 length equals 16 residues. Trimming took off 7 bases at V and 0 bases at J, with 16 bases between the two ends. The CDR3 bases are TGTGCCAGCACCAAATACCAGGGTCCCTCTGGAAACACCATATATTTT. This gives the protein CASTKYQGPSGNTIYF.

This clonotype was counted ten times or more. This sequence joins TRBV20-1 and TRBJ2-7, with 7 positions matching TRBD2. Trimming at V came to 3 bases and at J to 3 bases, leaving 8 bases not matched to a gene. The germline V gene encodes CDR1 DFQATT and CDR2 SNEGSKA (reference sequence). The CDR3 has 14 amino acids. CDR3 DNA sequence: TGCAGTGCTAGCGGCCGGACTAGGGACTACGAGCAGTACTTC. The encoded protein is CSASGRTRDYEQYF.

This clonotype has at least ten counts. This chain joins TRBV6-1 and TRBJ2-3; D gene uncertain. Germline V gives CDR1 MNHNS, CDR2 SASEGT. V lost 10 bases and J 3 bases, leaving 11 bases between the germline ends. The CDR3 consists of 12 residues. CDR3 loop: CATHSTTDTQYF. The CDR3 region has the DNA TGTGCCACCCACTCGACTACAGATACGCAGTATTTT.

For this clonotype: Given the absence of the conserved phenylalanine or tryptophan at the CDR3 end, a read error is likely. The chain couples TRBV2 to TRBJ2-1, with D uncertain. V lost 7 bases, J lost 0 bases, and 7 bases lay in between. The CDR3 runs 13 residues. Germline assignment: CDR1 SNHLY and CDR2 FYNNEI. The DNA for the CDR3 is TGTGCCAGCATTTCCAGCTCCTACAATGAGCAGTTCTCC. Translating gives CASISSSYNEQFS.

The V gene is TRBV10-3, the J gene TRBJ2-7; D is perhaps TRBD2 (5 bases). Germline values: CDR1 ENHRY, CDR2 SYGVKD. The CDR3 runs to 16 residues. The germline V and J ends were trimmed by 4 bases and 3 bases, with 19 bases remaining between them. The CDR3 reads CAISGSRAGILYEQYF. The CDR3 DNA reads as TGTGCCATCAGTGGGTCCCGGGCGGGCATCCTCTACGAGCAGTACTTC.

This clonotype was seen at least ten times. The gene calls are TRBV3-1 and TRBJ2-3; D is unclear. Between the trimmed V and J ends, which lost 0 bases and 4 bases, there was a span of 5 bases. The CDR3 sequence is 13 residues long. Per the germline V gene, CDR1 is LGHDT and CDR2 is YNNKEL (reference sequence). The CDR3 here is CASSQDPPDTQYF. CDR3 sequence (DNA): TGTGCCAGCAGCCAAGACCCCCCAGATACGCAGTATTTT.

On this clonotype itself: A read error may account for a junction end that differs from germline. V usage is TRBV2 and J usage is TRBJ1-4, with D unresolved. Germline CDR1 reads SNHLY; CDR2 reads FYNNEI. This CDR3 is built from 15 residues. The CDR3, as DNA: TGTGCCGGCAGTGACTCAAGTGCAACTAATGAAAAACTGTTTTTT. This codes for CAGSDSSATNEKLFF.

This clonotype has at least ten counts. This CDR3 is CASRGGLAGSYEQYF. CDR3 sequence (DNA): TGTGCCAGCAGGGGTGGACTAGCGGGGTCCTACGAGCAGTACTTC. V usage is TRBV2 and J usage is TRBJ2-7, with 12 bases aligning to TRBD2. The germline CDR1 and CDR2 sequences are SNHLY and FYNNEI. CDR3 length equals 15 residues. V was clipped by 6 bases and J by 1 base; unmatched bases: 4. The full variable domain, with the rest looked up from reference TRBV2 and TRBJ2-7, is EPEVTQTPSHQVTQMGQEVILRCVPISNHLYFYWYRQILGQKVEFLVSFYNNEISEKSEIFDDQFSVERPDGSNFTLKIRSTKLEDSAMYFCASRGGLAGSYEQYFGPGTRLTVT.

The chain uses TRBV28 and TRBJ2-3; 10 bases are a match to TRBD2. The ends lost 6 bases at V and 0 bases at J; junction bases unmatched: 30. CDR3 length equals 24 residues. The germline V gene encodes CDR1 MDHEN and CDR2 SYDVKM. The CDR3 reads CASRTRSESGRAEKEVTSTDTQYF. For the CDR3, the DNA is TGTGCCAGCAGGACCCGATCCGAGAGCGGGAGGGCCGAGAAGGAGGTTACTAGCACAGATACGCAGTATTTT. Based on the CDR3 plus reference TRBV28 and TRBJ2-3, the full variable domain is DVKVTQSSRYLVKRTGEKVFLECVQDMDHENMFWYRQDPGLGLRLIYFSYDVKMKEKGDIPEGYSVSREKKERFSLILESASTNQTSMYLCASRTRSESGRAEKEVTSTDTQYFGPGTRLTVL.

This clonotype appeared a few times. This chain connects TRBV3-1 to TRBJ2-2; 8 bases match TRBD2. In germline, CDR1 is LGHDT, CDR2 YNNKEL (reference sequence). This CDR3 is 14 amino acids long. Trimming cost V 3 bases and J 9 bases; bases outside gene matches: 6. The CDR3 coding sequence is TGTGCCAGCAGCCAGAGAGCGGGAGCTCGGGAGCTGTTTTTT. Amino acids: CASSQRAGARELFF.